These 22 T cell receptor beta chains were sequenced from one sample in a study of T cell changes during pregnancy in multiple sclerosis. The assay was immunoSEQ multiplex PCR, and TCRdb's table has in-frame clones only and misses some. Of some 60,000 clones listed, 80% to 95% were seen once; the top ten hold roughly 0.33%. The source was CD4+ T cells from peripheral blood mononuclear cells, collected before pregnancy. The receptors stem from a female donor with multiple sclerosis, enrolled in a pregnancy study.

The chain recombines TRBV5-3 with TRBJ1-4, with TRBD1 identical over 7 bases. TRBV5-3 is an ORF, and what it does is uncertain. The CDR3 spans 16 residues. The junction had 14 bases not matched to a gene; V was cut back by 4 bases and J by 8 bases. The CDR3 DNA reads TGTGCCAGAAGCGGGAAACTCCTAGGGGGCGAAGAAAAACTGTTTTTT. This codes for CARSGKLLGGEEKLFF.

The chain carries TRBV5-1 and TRBJ2-2, with 9 bases fitting TRBD2. The CDR3 is 16 amino acids. V was clipped by 5 bases and J by 0 bases; unmatched bases: 5. CDR1 is SGHRS, CDR2 YFSETQ, per germline. The CDR3 loop reads CASRYLAGTNTGELFF. The CDR3 DNA is TGCGCCAGCAGATACCTAGCGGGAACGAACACCGGGGAGCTGTTTTTT.

The genes are TRBV5-8 and TRBJ2-1; 12 bases align to TRBD2. This CDR3 has 15 amino acids. V was clipped by 1 base and J by 5 bases; unmatched bases: 1. Germline V gene lookup returns CDR1 SGHTS and CDR2 YDEGEE. The CDR3 is CASSLPSGRDNEQFF. The CDR3 region has the DNA TGTGCCAGCAGCTTGCCTAGCGGGAGGGACAATGAGCAGTTCTTC. Complete variable domain (other parts from reference TRBV5-8 and TRBJ2-1): EAGVTQSPTHLIKTRGQQATLRCSPISGHTSVYWYQQALGLGLQFLLWYDEGEERNRGNFPPRFSGRQFPNYSSELNVNALELEDSALYLCASSLPSGRDNEQFFGPGTRLTVL.

CDR3 sequence reads: CASSWDRGVMNTEAFF. The CDR3 DNA reads as TGTGCCAGCAGCTGGGACAGGGGCGTTATGAACACTGAAGCTTTCTTT. V is TRBV6-4 and J is TRBJ1-1; 10 bases agree with TRBD1. V was pared by 6 bases and J by 0 bases, with 7 bases of the junction left unmatched. CDR1 MRHNA and CDR2 SNTAGT come from the germline V gene. There are 16 residues in the CDR3.

The gene calls are TRBV27 and TRBJ1-5; TRBD1 is a possible D gene (6 bases). From germline, CDR1 is MNHEY and CDR2 SMNVEV (reference sequence). The V end lost 3 bases, the J end lost 12 bases, and 15 bases lay between the germline ends. This CDR3 is 13 amino acids long. This CDR3 reads CASSFVGAPFQHF. The CDR3 DNA follows: TGTGCCAGCAGTTTTGTGGGGGCTCCCTTCCAGCATTTT.

The gene calls are TRBV25-1 and TRBJ2-5; D ambiguous. Per germline, CDR1 MGHDK and CDR2 SYGVNS. Trimming took off 4 bases at V and 5 bases at J, with 5 bases between the two ends. The CDR3 is 11 amino acids. In nucleotides, the CDR3 is TGTGCCAGCAGTGTTCTGGAGACCCAGTACTTC. Its translation is CASSVLETQYF.

The CDR3 nucleotides read TGTGCCAGCGAACCCCCATCTAGGAGGAACACTGAAGCTTTCTTT. This sequence encodes CASEPPSRRNTEAFF. V gene TRBV28 combines with J gene TRBJ1-1; no clear D. Trimming stripped 8 bases from V and 1 base from J, with 17 bases between. Germline CDR1 is MDHEN and CDR2 is SYDVKM. CDR3 length: 15 amino acids.

The chain links TRBV6-4 to TRBJ2-2, with D maybe TRBD2 (6 bases). The CDR3 is 14 residues long. In germline, CDR1 is MRHNA, CDR2 SNTAGT. With 2 bases removed from V and 2 bases from J, the gap between germline ends came to 6 bases. The CDR3 DNA follows: TGTGCCAGCAGTGACGGGACTAACACCGGGGAGCTGTTTTTT. It is translated as CASSDGTNTGELFF.

This clone was observed once. The chain joins TRBV5-1 to TRBJ2-1, with 14 bases lining up with TRBD2. Trimming cost V 0 bases and J 4 bases; bases outside gene matches: 6. Germline CDR1 reads SGHRS; CDR2 reads YFSETQ. The CDR3 extends over 18 amino acids. The CDR3 DNA sequence: TGCGCCAGCAGCTTGGGACTAGCGGGAGGGGTTATATACAATGAGCAGTTCTTC. Its protein is CASSLGLAGGVIYNEQFF.

The chain is built from TRBV27 and TRBJ2-1, with TRBD2 identical over 11 bases. J was trimmed by 6 bases and V by 2 bases; bases with no gene match: 12. Germline V gene lookup returns CDR1 MNHEY and CDR2 SMNVEV (reference sequence). The CDR3 spans 18 residues. DNA for the CDR3: TGTGCCAGCAGTTTAGAACCCCCAAAGACTAGCGGGACCAATGAGCAGTTCTTC. It translates to CASSLEPPKTSGTNEQFF.

This chain connects TRBV10-1 to TRBJ2-7; 7 nucleotides align to TRBD1. The trim removed 8 bases at V and 4 bases at J, leaving 5 bases unmatched. This CDR3 comprises 12 residues. CDR1 is WNHNN and CDR2 is SYGVQD in the germline V gene (reference sequence). As DNA, the CDR3 is TGCGCCAGCCAGGGACAGAGTTACGAGCAGTACTTC. It is translated as CASQGQSYEQYF.

V is TRBV28 and J is TRBJ2-3, with TRBD1 as a possible D gene (5 bases). Between the trimmed V and J ends, which lost 4 bases and 2 bases, there was a span of 7 bases. The CDR3 sequence is 13 residues long. Germline V CDR1 and CDR2: MDHEN, SYDVKM. The DNA for the CDR3 is TGTGCCAGCAGTTGGGGCTTCACAGATACGCAGTATTTT. Translated: CASSWGFTDTQYF.

The chain carries TRBV27 and TRBJ1-2; D is possibly TRBD1 (6 bases). Deletions cut 6 bases from V and 0 bases from J, with 11 bases between. This CDR3 is built from 14 residues. Germline V gene sequence: CDR1 MNHEY, CDR2 SMNVEV (reference sequence). As DNA, the CDR3 is TGTGCCAGCAGAGAGGACAGATCTAACTATGGCTACACCTTC. It is translated as CASREDRSNYGYTF.

The V call is TRBV18, the J call TRBJ2-7; a weak D match, TRBD2 (6 bases). The germline V gene encodes CDR1 KGHSH and CDR2 LQKENI. The CDR3 is made up of 16 amino acids. V lost 0 bases to trimming and J lost 0 bases, with 12 bases between them. The CDR3 DNA sequence: TGTGCCAGCTCACCACCGTGGAGGGGACCCTCCTACGAGCAGTACTTC. This encodes CASSPPWRGPSYEQYF.

The rearrangement links TRBV9 to TRBJ2-3; 8 bases line up with TRBD2. J gave up 5 bases and V 0 bases, and 5 bases lay outside the gene matches. Germline lookup yields CDR1 SGDLS and CDR2 YYNGEE. The CDR3 has 15 residues. In DNA, the CDR3 is TGTGCCAGCAGCGTAGGAGCGGGAGTTGGAGATACGCAGTATTTT. It codes for CASSVGAGVGDTQYF.

V usage is TRBV30 and J usage is TRBJ1-1, with D possibly matching TRBD1 (5 bases). The CDR3 has 14 residues. Between the trimmed V and J ends, which lost 5 bases and 6 bases, there was a span of 19 bases. Germline assignment: CDR1 GTSNPN and CDR2 SVGIG (reference sequence). CDR3 sequence: CAWSLGGAGAEAFF. Here the CDR3 DNA reads TGTGCCTGGTCACTCGGAGGGGCGGGGGCTGAAGCTTTCTTT.

The J gene is TRBJ2-4, the V gene TRBV19, with 7 bases aligning to TRBD1. The CDR3 contains 16 residues. Per germline, CDR1 LNHDA and CDR2 SQIVND (reference sequence). J gave up 1 base and V 6 bases, and 9 bases lay outside the gene matches. The CDR3 loop is CASSKQQGSAKNIQYF. The CDR3 nucleotides are TGTGCCAGTAGCAAACAACAGGGGTCTGCCAAAAACATTCAGTACTTC. Combining the CDR3 with reference TRBV19 and TRBJ2-4 gives the whole variable domain DGGITQSPKYLFRKEGQNVTLSCEQNLNHDAMYWYRQDPGQGLRLIYYSQIVNDFQKGDIAEGYSVSREKKESFPLTVTSAQKNPTAFYLCASSKQQGSAKNIQYFGAGTRLSVL.

The chain's CDR3 is CASSEESSYEQYF. The CDR3 DNA is TGTGCCAGCAGTGAAGAGAGCTCCTACGAGCAGTACTTC. The V gene is TRBV2, the J gene TRBJ2-7; D gene uncertain. Trimming took 1 base from V and 0 from J, leaving 4 bases between them. CDR1 is SNHLY, CDR2 FYNNEI, per germline. The CDR3 runs to 13 residues.

The rearrangement links TRBV7-3 to TRBJ1-4, with a tentative D call TRBD1 (5 bases). CDR1 is SGHTA and CDR2 is FQGTGA in the germline V gene. The V end lost 5 bases, the J end lost 8 bases, and 12 bases lay between the germline ends. The CDR3 covers 13 residues. In DNA, the CDR3 is TGTGCCAGCAGCCTAGGGGTTGGAGAAAAACTGTTTTTT. Its protein product is CASSLGVGEKLFF.

The V and J genes are TRBV18 and TRBJ2-7; 8 nucleotides agree with TRBD2. The length of the CDR3 is 15 residues. In germline, CDR1 is KGHSH, CDR2 LQKENI. The ends lost 4 bases at V and 4 bases at J; junction bases unmatched: 9. This CDR3 reads CASSLPGTSLYEQYF. For the CDR3, the DNA is TGTGCCAGCTCACTTCCCGGGACTAGTTTATACGAGCAGTACTTC. Full variable domain (remainder filled in from reference TRBV18 and TRBJ2-7): NAGVMQNPRHLVRRRGQEARLRCSPMKGHSHVYWYRQLPEEGLKFMVYLQKENIIDESGMPKERFSAEFPKEGPSILRIQQVVRGDSAAYFCASSLPGTSLYEQYFGPGTRLTVT.

The chain is built from TRBV7-6 and TRBJ2-3, with D perhaps matching TRBD1 (5 bases). V lost 5 bases and J lost 6, with 15 bases in between. This CDR3 region has 14 residues. Per germline, CDR1 SGHVS and CDR2 FNYEAQ. The CDR3 loop reads CASSALASGDTQYF. DNA for the CDR3: TGTGCCAGCAGCGCCTTGGCCTCAGGGGATACGCAGTATTTT.

The J gene is TRBJ2-5, the V gene TRBV27, with TRBD2 identical over 14 bases. In germline, CDR1 is MNHEY, CDR2 SMNVEV (reference sequence). There are 16 residues in the CDR3. V shed 5 bases and J 5 bases; nucleotides not matched to a gene: 7. The CDR3 reads CASSPRTSGRSETQYF. The CDR3 DNA follows: TGTGCCAGCAGTCCACGGACTAGCGGGAGGTCGGAGACCCAGTACTTC.